Shown below are 5 T cell receptor beta chains from a single sample sequenced in a study of shared clonotypes between healthy human individuals. Naive CD8 populations comprised CD45RO-negative cells positively selected for CCR7, excluding terminally differentiated effector memory CD45RA+ cells. TCRdb's copy holds only in-frame clones and misses some; the assay was immunoSEQ multiplex PCR. The table has around 2.1 million clones, approximately 94% seen once. Specimen: naive CD8+ T cells from PBMCs. These receptors all come from a man aged 18 to 35 in good health. Some clones in this sample may be carry-over from other donors' samples.

The V gene is TRBV29-1, the J gene TRBJ2-6; a weak D match, TRBD1 (6 bases). V lost 5 bases and J lost 0, with 17 bases in between. Germline V gene lookup returns CDR1 SQVTM and CDR2 ANQGSEA. This CDR3 has 17 residues. The CDR3 DNA sequence: TGCAGCGTTACACCAGGGACACAGAGCTCTGGGGCCAACGTCCTGACTTTC. It is translated as CSVTPGTQSSGANVLTF.

The rearrangement links TRBV30 to TRBJ2-4, with D possibly matching TRBD2 (6 bases). Deletions cut 5 bases from V and 6 bases from J, with 14 bases between. The germline gives CDR1 GTSNPN, CDR2 SVGIG (reference sequence). The CDR3 is 13 amino acids. CDR3 in DNA: TGTGCCTGGCAGTATCCGGAGGGAAACATTCAGTACTTC. Translation: CAWQYPEGNIQYF. Full variable domain (missing parts from reference TRBV30 and TRBJ2-4): SQTIHQWPATLVQPVGSPLSLECTVEGTSNPNLYWYRQAAGRGLQLLFYSVGIGQISSEVPQNLSASRPQDRQFILSSKKLLLSDSGFYLCAWQYPEGNIQYFGAGTRLSVL.

V is TRBV15 and J is TRBJ2-1, with D possibly matching TRBD2 (6 bases). CDR1 and CDR2 from the germline V gene are LNHNV and YYDKDF (reference sequence). The V end lost 4 bases, the J end lost 3 bases, and 22 bases lay between the germline ends. CDR3 length: 18 residues. CDR3 DNA sequence: TGTGCCACCAGCACAAAAATAGTCGGGACTTCGCTCTACAATGAGCAGTTCTTC. As protein: CATSTKIVGTSLYNEQFF.

This sequence joins TRBV11-2 and TRBJ2-1, with 9 bases aligning to TRBD2. V was pared by 1 base and J by 0 bases, with 4 bases of the junction left unmatched. Germline lookup yields CDR1 SGHAT and CDR2 FQNNGV. CDR3 size: 17 residues. The DNA for the CDR3 is TGTGCCAGCAGCTTAGTAGCGGGAGTTCTCTCCTACAATGAGCAGTTCTTC. It specifies CASSLVAGVLSYNEQFF. Combining the CDR3 with reference TRBV11-2 and TRBJ2-1 gives the whole variable domain EAGVAQSPRYKIIEKRQSVAFWCNPISGHATLYWYQQILGQGPKLLIQFQNNGVVDDSQLPKDRFSAERLKGVDSTLKIQPAKLEDSAVYLCASSLVAGVLSYNEQFFGPGTRLTVL.

The chain recombines TRBV4-1 with TRBJ2-7; the match to TRBD1 covers 9 bases. With V trimmed by 3 bases and J by 2 bases, 8 bases remained unmatched. The CDR3 extends over 16 amino acids. Germline V gene data show CDR1 as MGHRA and CDR2 as YSYEKL. CDR3 nucleotides: TGCGCCAGCAGCCATTCTAGGACAGGGGCAACCTACGAGCAGTACTTC. Translated, it gives CASSHSRTGATYEQYF.